This T cell receptor beta chain derives from a study of CD8 T cells in Susac syndrome. Random hexamers served to reverse transcribe about 0.45 to 1 ug RNA. Using its own MiXCR run on the immunoSEQ multiplex PCR reads, TCRdb lists one record per CDR3 protein. The data show about 300,000 distinct CDR3 sequences, roughly 85% seen once. Sequencing of TCR beta was performed on blood CD8+ T cells and on blood CD4+ T cells. The sequence came from a human donor with multiple sclerosis. The sample was CD8+ T cells from PBMCs.

The chain's CDR3 is CASSLIGTGNNEQFF. The CDR3 DNA follows: TGTGCCAGCAGCCTCATCGGGACAGGGAACAATGAGCAGTTCTTC. V usage is TRBV27 and J usage is TRBJ2-1; TRBD1 matches 9 bases. Unmatched junction bases numbered 8, after V lost 6 bases and J lost 5 bases. CDR1 MNHEY and CDR2 SMNVEV come from the germline V gene (reference sequence). The length of the CDR3 is 15 residues.